The present entry profiles one T cell receptor beta chain with its context. This sample stems from a study of control samples from healthy donors and cancer patients. Assay: immunoSEQ multiplex PCR; the TCRdb copy retains only in-frame clones and omits some. The sample records roughly 84,000 clones, 70% to 90% being singletons. This CDR3 has 14 amino acids. V gave up 5 bases and J gave up 3 bases, with 13 bases separating them. Germline CDR1 and CDR2: MNHEY and SMNVEV (reference sequence). The sequencing sample was made of blood. The receptor's source is a man aged 50 to 60 in good health. This sequence joins TRBV27 and TRBJ2-5; perhaps TRBD2 as D (5 bases). CDR3: CASSGSGSEETQYF. CDR3 in DNA: TGTGCCAGCAGTGGTTCGGGGAGCGAAGAGACCCAGTACTTC.